This T cell receptor (beta chain) was observed in a study of CD8+CD57+ T cells in acquired aplastic anemia. Study-wide context: Across the sorted CD4+ and CD8+ cells, DNA amounts averaged 3.2 ug. The study, taken as a whole, reports: Researchers report that around 30 CD8+ CDR3 sequences appeared in both patients and controls. Levels of CD8+ Simpson's diversity were not significantly distinct in patients versus controls.

This clonotype was counted at least ten times. The target antigen is unknown. CDR3 length equals 14 residues. Per the germline V gene, CDR1 is SGHRS and CDR2 is YFSETQ. Trimming left V 0 bases short and J 1 base short, with 7 bases between. The use of genomic DNA as template underpinned the TCR beta VDJ and CDR3 profiling. TCRdb recomputed calls from the reads with MiXCR, one row per CDR3 protein. The sample includes a few hundred thousand distinct CDR3 sequences, about 56% of them seen just once. The chain recombines TRBV5-1 with TRBJ1-1, with D hard to call. Sequenced sample: sorted CD4+, CD8+, or CD8+CD57+ T cells (not recorded which) from PBMCs. The origin of this receptor is a human donor with severe aplastic anemia or a healthy control (not recorded which). The CDR3 is CASSLGARNTEAFF. As DNA, the CDR3 is TGCGCCAGCAGCTTGGGGGCCAGGAACACTGAAGCTTTCTTT.